The following is a T cell receptor (beta chain) sequence with its context. The data were taken from a study of immune heterogeneity within non-small cell lung tumors. Trimming took 10 bases from V and 7 from J; bases not matched to a gene: 12. Germline CDR1 and CDR2: ENHRY and SYGVKD. The CDR3 totals 14 residues. Bulk tumor genomic DNA (approximately 600 ng per sample) served as template. In surgery, several biopsies were collected from each primary tumor at widely spaced sites. The cohort was untreated, with newly diagnosed non-small cell lung cancer undergoing curative surgery. Multiplex PCR (32 V and 13 J primers) was used to amplify the TCR beta CDR3. Each CDR3 protein gets one entry after TCRdb re-called the multiplex PCR reads with MiXCR. Among some 15,000 distinct CDR3 sequences listed, about a third were seen once.

The sample was lung tumor tissue. This TCR came from a woman aged 50 to 60 with non-small cell lung cancer. The rearrangement joins TRBV10-3 to TRBJ1-3, with TRBD1 matching 8 bases. The DNA for the CDR3 is TGTGCCAGCAGGCCTCCAGGGGGCGCGAACACCATATATTTT. Amino acids: CASRPPGGANTIYF.